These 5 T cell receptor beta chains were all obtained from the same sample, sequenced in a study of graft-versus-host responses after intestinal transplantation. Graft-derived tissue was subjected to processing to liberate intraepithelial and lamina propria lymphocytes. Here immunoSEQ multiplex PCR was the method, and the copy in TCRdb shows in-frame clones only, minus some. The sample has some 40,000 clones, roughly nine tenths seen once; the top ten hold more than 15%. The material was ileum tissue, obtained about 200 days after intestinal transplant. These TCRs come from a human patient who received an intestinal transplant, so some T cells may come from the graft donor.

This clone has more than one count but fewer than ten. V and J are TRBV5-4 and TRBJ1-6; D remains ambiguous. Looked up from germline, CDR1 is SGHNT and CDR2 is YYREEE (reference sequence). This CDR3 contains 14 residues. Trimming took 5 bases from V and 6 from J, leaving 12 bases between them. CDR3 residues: CASSSRQINSPLHF. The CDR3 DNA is TGTGCCAGCAGTTCAAGGCAGATTAATTCACCCCTCCACTTT.

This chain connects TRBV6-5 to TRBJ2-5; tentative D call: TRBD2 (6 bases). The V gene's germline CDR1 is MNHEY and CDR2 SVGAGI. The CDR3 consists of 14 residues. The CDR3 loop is CQAGRGGTPETQYF. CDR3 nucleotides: TGTCAAGCAGGACGGGGAGGCACCCCTGAGACCCAGTACTTC.

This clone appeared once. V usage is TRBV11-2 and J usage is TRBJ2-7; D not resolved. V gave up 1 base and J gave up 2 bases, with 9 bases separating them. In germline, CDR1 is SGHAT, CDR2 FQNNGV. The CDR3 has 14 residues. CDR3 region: CASSLGGRTYEQYF. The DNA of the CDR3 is TGTGCCAGCAGCTTAGGGGGAAGAACCTACGAGCAGTACTTC.

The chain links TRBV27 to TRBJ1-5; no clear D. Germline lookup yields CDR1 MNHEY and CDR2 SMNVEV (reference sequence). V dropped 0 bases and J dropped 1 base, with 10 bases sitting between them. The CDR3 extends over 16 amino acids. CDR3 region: CASSLSFGLSNQPQHF. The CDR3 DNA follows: TGTGCCAGCAGTTTATCGTTCGGGCTCAGCAATCAGCCCCAGCATTTT.

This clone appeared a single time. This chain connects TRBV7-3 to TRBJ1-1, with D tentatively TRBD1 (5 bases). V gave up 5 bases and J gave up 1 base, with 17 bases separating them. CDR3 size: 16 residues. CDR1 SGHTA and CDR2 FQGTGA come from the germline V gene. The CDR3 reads CASSTGHSSGNTEAFF. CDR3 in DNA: TGTGCCAGCAGCACCGGACACTCGAGTGGGAACACTGAAGCTTTCTTT.